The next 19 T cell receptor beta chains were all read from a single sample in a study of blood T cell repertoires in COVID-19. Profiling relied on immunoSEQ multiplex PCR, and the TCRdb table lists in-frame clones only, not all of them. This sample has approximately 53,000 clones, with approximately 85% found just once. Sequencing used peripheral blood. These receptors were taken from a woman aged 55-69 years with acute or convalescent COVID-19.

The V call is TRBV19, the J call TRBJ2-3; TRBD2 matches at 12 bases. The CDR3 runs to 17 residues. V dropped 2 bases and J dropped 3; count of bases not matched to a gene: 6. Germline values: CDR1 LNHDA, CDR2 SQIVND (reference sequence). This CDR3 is CASSIPRLAGVTDTQYF. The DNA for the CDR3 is TGTGCCAGTAGTATACCAAGACTAGCGGGAGTTACAGATACGCAGTATTTT.

CDR3 coding DNA: TGCGCCAGCAGCGCCCAGAGGGCTGAAGCTTTCTTT. This encodes CASSAQRAEAFF. This chain connects TRBV5-1 to TRBJ1-1; D remains unclear. V shed 4 bases and J shed 6 bases, with 10 bases lying between them. The CDR3 contains 12 residues. Germline lookup yields CDR1 SGHRS and CDR2 YFSETQ.

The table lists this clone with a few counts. The DNA for the CDR3 is TGTGCCAGCAGGGAGAGGACAGTCATGAACACTGAAGCTTTCTTT. Its protein product is CASRERTVMNTEAFF. V is TRBV2 and J is TRBJ1-1, with a weak D call TRBD1 (6 bases). The CDR3 consists of 15 residues. V lost 6 bases and J 0 bases, leaving 14 bases between the germline ends. Germline CDR1 and CDR2: SNHLY and FYNNEI.

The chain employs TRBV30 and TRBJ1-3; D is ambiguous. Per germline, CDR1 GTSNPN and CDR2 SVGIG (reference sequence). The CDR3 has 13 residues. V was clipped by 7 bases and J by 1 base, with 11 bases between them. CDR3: CASKQISGNTIYF. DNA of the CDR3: TGTGCCTCGAAACAGATTTCTGGAAACACCATATATTTT.

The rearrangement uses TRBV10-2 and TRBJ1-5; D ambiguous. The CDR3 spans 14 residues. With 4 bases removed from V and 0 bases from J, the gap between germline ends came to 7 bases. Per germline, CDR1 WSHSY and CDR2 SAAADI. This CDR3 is CASSGSHSNQPQHF. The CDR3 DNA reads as TGCGCCAGCAGTGGCAGTCATAGCAATCAGCCCCAGCATTTT.

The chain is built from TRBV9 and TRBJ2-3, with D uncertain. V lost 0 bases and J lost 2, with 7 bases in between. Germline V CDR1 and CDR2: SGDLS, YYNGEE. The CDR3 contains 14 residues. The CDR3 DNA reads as TGTGCCAGCAGCGTAGATCTAAACACAGATACGCAGTATTTT. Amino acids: CASSVDLNTDTQYF.

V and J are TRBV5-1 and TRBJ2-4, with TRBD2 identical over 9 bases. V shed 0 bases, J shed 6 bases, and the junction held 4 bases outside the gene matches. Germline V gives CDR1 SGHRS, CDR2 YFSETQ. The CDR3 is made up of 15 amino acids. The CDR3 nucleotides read TGCGCCAGCAGCTTGGCCGGGACTAGCAGAAACATTCAGTACTTC. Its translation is CASSLAGTSRNIQYF.

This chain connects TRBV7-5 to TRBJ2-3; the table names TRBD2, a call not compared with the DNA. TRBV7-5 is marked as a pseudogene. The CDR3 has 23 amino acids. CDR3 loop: CARSLSDKESSGGADYSTDTQYF. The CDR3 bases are TGTGCCAGAAGCTTAAGTGATAAGGAGTCTAGCGGGGGGGCCGACTATAGCACAGATACGCAGTATTTT.

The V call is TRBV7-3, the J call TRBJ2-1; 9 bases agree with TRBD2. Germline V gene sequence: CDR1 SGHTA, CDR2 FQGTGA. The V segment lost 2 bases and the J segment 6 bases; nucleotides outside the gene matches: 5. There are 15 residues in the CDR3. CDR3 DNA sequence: TGTGCCAGCAGCTTATATAGCGGGAGAAGCAATGAGCAGTTCTTC. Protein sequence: CASSLYSGRSNEQFF. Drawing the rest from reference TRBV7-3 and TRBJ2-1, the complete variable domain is GAGVSQTPSNKVTEKGKYVELRCDPISGHTALYWYRQSLGQGPEFLIYFQGTGAADDSGLPNDRFFAVRPEGSVSTLKIQRTERGDSAVYLCASSLYSGRSNEQFFGPGTRLTVL.

CDR3 bases: TGTGCCACCTATCTACAGGGGGTGAACAATCAGCCCCAGCATTTT. This sequence encodes CATYLQGVNNQPQHF. This chain joins TRBV28 and TRBJ1-5, with TRBD1 identical over 8 bases. Germline V lookup: CDR1 MDHEN, CDR2 SYDVKM. This CDR3 comprises 15 residues. V lost 10 bases, J lost 3 bases, and 11 bases stayed unmatched.

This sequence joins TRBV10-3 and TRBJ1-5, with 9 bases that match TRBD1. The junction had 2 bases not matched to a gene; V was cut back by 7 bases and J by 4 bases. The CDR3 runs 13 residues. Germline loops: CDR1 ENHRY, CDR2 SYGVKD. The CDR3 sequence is CAIKGTGNQPQHF. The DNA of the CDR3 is TGTGCCATCAAAGGGACAGGGAATCAGCCCCAGCATTTT.

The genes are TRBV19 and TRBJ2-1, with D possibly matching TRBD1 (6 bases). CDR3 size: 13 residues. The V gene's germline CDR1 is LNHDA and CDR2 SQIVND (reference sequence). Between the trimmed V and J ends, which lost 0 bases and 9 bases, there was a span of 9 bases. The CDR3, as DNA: TGTGCCAGTAGTATAGATCGAGGGGGTGAGCAGTTCTTC. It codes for CASSIDRGGEQFF.

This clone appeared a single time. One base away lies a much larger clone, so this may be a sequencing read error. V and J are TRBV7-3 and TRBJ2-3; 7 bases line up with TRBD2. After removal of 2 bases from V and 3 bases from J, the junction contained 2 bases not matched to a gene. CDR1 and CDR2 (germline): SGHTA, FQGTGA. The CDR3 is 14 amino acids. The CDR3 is CASSLGGDTDTQYF. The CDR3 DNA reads TGTGCCAGCAGCTTAGGGGGGGATACAGATACGCAGTATTTT.

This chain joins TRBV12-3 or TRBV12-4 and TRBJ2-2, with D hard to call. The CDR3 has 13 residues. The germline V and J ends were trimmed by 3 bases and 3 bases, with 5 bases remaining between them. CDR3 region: CASSFSDTGELFF. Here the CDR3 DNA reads TGTGCCAGCAGTTTTTCGGACACCGGGGAGCTGTTTTTT.

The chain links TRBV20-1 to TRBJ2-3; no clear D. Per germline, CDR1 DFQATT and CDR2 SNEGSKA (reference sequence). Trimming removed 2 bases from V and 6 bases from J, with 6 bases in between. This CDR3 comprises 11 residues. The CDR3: CSARLSDTQYF. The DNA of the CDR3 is TGCAGTGCTAGACTGTCCGATACGCAGTATTTT.

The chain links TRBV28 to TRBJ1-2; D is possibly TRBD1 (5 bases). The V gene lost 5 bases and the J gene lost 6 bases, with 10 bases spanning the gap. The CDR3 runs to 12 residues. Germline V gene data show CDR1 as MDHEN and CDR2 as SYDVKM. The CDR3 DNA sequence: TGTGCCAGCAGTGCACGGGGGAATGGCTACACCTTC. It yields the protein CASSARGNGYTF.

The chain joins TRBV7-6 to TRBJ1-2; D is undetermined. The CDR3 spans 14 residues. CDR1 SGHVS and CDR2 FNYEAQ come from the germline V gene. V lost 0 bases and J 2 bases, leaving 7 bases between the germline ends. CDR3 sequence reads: CASSLASGNYGYTF. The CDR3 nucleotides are TGTGCCAGCAGCTTAGCCTCAGGAAACTATGGCTACACCTTC.

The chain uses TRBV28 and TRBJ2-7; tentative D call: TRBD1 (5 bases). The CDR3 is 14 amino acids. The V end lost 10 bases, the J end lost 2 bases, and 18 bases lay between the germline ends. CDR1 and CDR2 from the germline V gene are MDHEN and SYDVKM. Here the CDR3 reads CATRQPIAPYEQYF. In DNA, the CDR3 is TGTGCCACCAGACAGCCTATCGCGCCCTACGAGCAGTACTTC. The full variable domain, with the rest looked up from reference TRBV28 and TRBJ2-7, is DVKVTQSSRYLVKRTGEKVFLECVQDMDHENMFWYRQDPGLGLRLIYFSYDVKMKEKGDIPEGYSVSREKKERFSLILESASTNQTSMYLCATRQPIAPYEQYFGPGTRLTVT.

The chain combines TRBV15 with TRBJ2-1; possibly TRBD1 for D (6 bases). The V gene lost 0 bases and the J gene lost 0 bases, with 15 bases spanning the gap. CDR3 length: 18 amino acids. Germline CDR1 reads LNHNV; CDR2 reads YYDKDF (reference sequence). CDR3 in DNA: TGTGCCACCAGCAGAGACAGGGGTCGAACAAGCTCCTACAATGAGCAGTTCTTC. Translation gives CATSRDRGRTSSYNEQFF. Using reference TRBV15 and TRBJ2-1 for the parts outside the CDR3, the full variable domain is DAMVIQNPRYQVTQFGKPVTLSCSQTLNHNVMYWYQQKSSQAPKLLFHYYDKDFNNEADTPDNFQSRRPNTSFCFLDIRSPGLGDTAMYLCATSRDRGRTSSYNEQFFGPGTRLTVL.